This TCR beta chain appears in the sequencing data of a study of neurological immune-mediated disorders. This clonotype was observed many times. V was clipped by 0 bases and J by 4 bases, with 12 bases between them. This CDR3 is 16 amino acids long. CDR1 and CDR2 (germline): KGHSH, LQKENI. TCRdb re-derived calls from the 5' RACE reads in MiXCR, one entry per CDR3 protein. The table records approximately 50,000 distinct CDR3 sequences, 10% of them present only once. Sequencing used PBMCs. The clonotype originates from a man between 65 and 85 years old with HTLV-1-associated myelopathy (HAM/TSP). The chain is built from TRBV18 and TRBJ1-4; D gene unclear. In nucleotides, the CDR3 is TGTGCCAGCTCACCACCGAGAGGGTCTGGTAATGAAAAACTGTTTTTT. It is translated as CASSPPRGSGNEKLFF.